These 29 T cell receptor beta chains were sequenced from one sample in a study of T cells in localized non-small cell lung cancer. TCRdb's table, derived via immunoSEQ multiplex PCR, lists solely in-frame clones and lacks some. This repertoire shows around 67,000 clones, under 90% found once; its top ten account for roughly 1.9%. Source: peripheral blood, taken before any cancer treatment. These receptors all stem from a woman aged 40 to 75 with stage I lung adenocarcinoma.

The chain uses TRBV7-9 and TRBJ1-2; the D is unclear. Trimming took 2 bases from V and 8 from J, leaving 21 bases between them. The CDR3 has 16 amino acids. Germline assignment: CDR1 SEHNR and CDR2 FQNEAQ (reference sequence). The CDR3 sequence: CASSLPVRQEVWGYTF. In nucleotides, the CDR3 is TGTGCCAGCAGCTTACCGGTTCGGCAGGAGGTCTGGGGCTACACCTTC.

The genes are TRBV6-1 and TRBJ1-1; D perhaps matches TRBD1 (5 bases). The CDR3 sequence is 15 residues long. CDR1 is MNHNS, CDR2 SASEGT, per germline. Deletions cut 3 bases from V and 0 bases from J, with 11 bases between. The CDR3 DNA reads TGTGCCAGCAGTGATGGGGGGGGAATGAACACTGAAGCTTTCTTT. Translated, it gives CASSDGGGMNTEAFF.

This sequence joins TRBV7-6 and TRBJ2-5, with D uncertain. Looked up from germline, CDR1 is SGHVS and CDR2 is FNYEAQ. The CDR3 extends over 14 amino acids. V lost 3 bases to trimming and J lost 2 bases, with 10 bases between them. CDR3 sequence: CASSLTGPQETQYF. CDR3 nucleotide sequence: TGTGCCAGCAGCTTGACCGGGCCTCAAGAGACCCAGTACTTC.

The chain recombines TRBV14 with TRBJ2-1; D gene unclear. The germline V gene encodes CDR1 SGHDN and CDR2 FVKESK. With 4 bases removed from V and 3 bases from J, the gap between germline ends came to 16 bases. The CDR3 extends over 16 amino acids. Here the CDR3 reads CASSRKTALGYNEQFF. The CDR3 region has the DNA TGTGCCAGCAGCCGAAAGACTGCACTGGGCTACAATGAGCAGTTCTTC.

The CDR3 DNA follows: TGTGCCAGTAGTATGGGACAGGGACTGAACACTGAAGCTTTCTTT. This sequence encodes CASSMGQGLNTEAFF. The V and J genes are TRBV19 and TRBJ1-1, with TRBD1 matching 9 bases. The V segment lost 3 bases and the J segment 0 bases; nucleotides outside the gene matches: 2. Germline values: CDR1 LNHDA, CDR2 SQIVND (reference sequence). This CDR3 has 15 residues.

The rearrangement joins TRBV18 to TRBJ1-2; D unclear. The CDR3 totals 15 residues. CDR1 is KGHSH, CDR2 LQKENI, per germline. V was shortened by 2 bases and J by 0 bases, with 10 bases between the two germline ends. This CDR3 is CASSPAADSNYGYTF. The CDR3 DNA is TGTGCCAGCTCACCAGCCGCAGACTCTAACTATGGCTACACCTTC.

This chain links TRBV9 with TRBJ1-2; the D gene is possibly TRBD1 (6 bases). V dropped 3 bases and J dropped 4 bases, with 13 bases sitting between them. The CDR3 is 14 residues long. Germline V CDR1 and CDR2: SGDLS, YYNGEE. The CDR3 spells CASSEGGQGYGYTF. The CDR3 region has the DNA TGTGCCAGCAGCGAGGGGGGGCAGGGCTATGGCTACACCTTC.

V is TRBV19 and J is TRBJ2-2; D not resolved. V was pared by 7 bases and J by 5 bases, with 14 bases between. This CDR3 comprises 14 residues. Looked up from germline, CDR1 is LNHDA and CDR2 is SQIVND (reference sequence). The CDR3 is CASTPLDGTGELFF. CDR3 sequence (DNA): TGTGCCAGTACTCCCCTCGACGGGACCGGGGAGCTGTTTTTT.

The CDR3 spells CASSFNRNTEAFF. The CDR3 bases are TGTGCCAGCAGCTTCAATAGGAACACTGAAGCTTTCTTT. This rearrangement joins TRBV11-2 to TRBJ1-1; D is unclear. CDR3 size: 13 residues. The ends were cut back, 3 bases at V and 1 base at J, with 6 bases in the middle. Germline V gene lookup returns CDR1 SGHAT and CDR2 FQNNGV.

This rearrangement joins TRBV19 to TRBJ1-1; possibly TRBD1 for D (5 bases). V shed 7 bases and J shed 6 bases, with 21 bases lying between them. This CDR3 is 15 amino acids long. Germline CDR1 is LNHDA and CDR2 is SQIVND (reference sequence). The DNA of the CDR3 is TGTGCCAGTACCCTCCCTTCCTGGGGGGGGGCTGAAGCTTTCTTT. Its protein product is CASTLPSWGGAEAFF. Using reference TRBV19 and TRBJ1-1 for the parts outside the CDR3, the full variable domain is DGGITQSPKYLFRKEGQNVTLSCEQNLNHDAMYWYRQDPGQGLRLIYYSQIVNDFQKGDIAEGYSVSREKKESFPLTVTSAQKNPTAFYLCASTLPSWGGAEAFFGQGTRLTVV.

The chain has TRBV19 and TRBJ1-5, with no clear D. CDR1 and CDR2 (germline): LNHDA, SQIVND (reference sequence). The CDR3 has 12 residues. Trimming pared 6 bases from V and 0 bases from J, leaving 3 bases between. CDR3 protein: CASRSSNQPQHF. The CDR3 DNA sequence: TGTGCCAGTAGATCTAGCAATCAGCCCCAGCATTTT.

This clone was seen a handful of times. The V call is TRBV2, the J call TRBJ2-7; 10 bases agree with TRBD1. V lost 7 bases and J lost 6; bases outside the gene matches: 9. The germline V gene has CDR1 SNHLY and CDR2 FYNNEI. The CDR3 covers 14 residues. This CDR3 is CASMKGTGEGEQYF. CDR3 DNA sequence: TGTGCCAGCATGAAGGGGACAGGGGAAGGCGAGCAGTACTTC.

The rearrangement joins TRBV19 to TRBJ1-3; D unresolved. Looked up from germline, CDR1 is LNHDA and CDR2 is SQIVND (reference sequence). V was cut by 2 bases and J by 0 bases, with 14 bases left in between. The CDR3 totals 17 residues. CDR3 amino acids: CASSIKGVGSSGNTIYF. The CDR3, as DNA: TGTGCCAGTAGTATAAAGGGAGTGGGCAGCTCTGGAAACACCATATATTTT.

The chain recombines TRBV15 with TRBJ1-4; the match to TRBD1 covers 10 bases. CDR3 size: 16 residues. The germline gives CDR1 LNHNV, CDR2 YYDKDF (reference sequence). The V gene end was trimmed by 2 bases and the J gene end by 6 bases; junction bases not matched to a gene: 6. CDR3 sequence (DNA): TGTGCCACCAGCAGAACCTTTGGGACAGGGGATGAAAAACTGTTTTTT. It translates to CATSRTFGTGDEKLFF. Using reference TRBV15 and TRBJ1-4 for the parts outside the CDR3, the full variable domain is DAMVIQNPRYQVTQFGKPVTLSCSQTLNHNVMYWYQQKSSQAPKLLFHYYDKDFNNEADTPDNFQSRRPNTSFCFLDIRSPGLGDTAMYLCATSRTFGTGDEKLFFGSGTQLSVL.

Here the CDR3 DNA reads TGTGCCTGGAGTGTATGGACAGGGGGAAGACCTGGAGATACGCAGTATTTT. It specifies CAWSVWTGGRPGDTQYF. The chain carries TRBV30 and TRBJ2-3; 10 bases line up with TRBD1. Trimming cost V 0 bases and J 5 bases; bases outside gene matches: 11. The CDR3 covers 17 residues. CDR1 is GTSNPN and CDR2 is SVGIG in the germline V gene (reference sequence).

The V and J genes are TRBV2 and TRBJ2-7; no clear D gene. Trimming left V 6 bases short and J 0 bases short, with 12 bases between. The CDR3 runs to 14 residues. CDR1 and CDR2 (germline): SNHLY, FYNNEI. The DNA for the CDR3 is TGTGCCAGCAGGAGGACCCTATACTCCTACGAGCAGTACTTC. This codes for CASRRTLYSYEQYF.

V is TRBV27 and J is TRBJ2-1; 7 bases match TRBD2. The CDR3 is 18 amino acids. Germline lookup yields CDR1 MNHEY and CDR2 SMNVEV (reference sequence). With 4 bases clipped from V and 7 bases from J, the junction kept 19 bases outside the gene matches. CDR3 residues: CASSSHGGGAGQSNEQFF. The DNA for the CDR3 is TGTGCCAGCAGTTCGCACGGGGGAGGGGCAGGTCAATCGAATGAGCAGTTCTTC.

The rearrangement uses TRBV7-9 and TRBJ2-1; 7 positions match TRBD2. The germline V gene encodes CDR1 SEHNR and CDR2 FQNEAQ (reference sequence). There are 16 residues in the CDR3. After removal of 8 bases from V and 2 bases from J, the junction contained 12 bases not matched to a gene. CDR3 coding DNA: TGTGCCAGCGGGGAGGGCGGGAGCTTCACCTACAATGAGCAGTTCTTC. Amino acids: CASGEGGSFTYNEQFF.

CDR3 sequence reads: CASSFGHRTEAFF. CDR3 sequence (DNA): TGTGCCAGCAGTTTTGGACATCGGACTGAAGCTTTCTTT. The chain combines TRBV28 with TRBJ1-1, with D tentatively TRBD1 (5 bases). CDR1 is MDHEN and CDR2 is SYDVKM in the germline V gene. V dropped 3 bases and J dropped 5 bases, with 10 bases sitting between them. The CDR3 extends over 13 amino acids.

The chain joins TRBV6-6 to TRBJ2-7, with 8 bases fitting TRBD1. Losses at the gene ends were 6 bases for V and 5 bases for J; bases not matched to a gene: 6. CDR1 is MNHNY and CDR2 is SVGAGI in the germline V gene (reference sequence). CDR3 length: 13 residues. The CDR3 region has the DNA TGTGCCAGCAGACCGACAGGGGCGGACGAGCAGTACTTC. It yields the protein CASRPTGADEQYF.

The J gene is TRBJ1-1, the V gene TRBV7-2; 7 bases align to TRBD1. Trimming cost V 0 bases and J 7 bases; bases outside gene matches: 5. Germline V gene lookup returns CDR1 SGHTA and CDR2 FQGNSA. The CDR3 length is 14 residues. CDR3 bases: TGTGCCAGCAGCTTAGCGGGGGACAGCCTTGAAGCTTTCTTT. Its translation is CASSLAGDSLEAFF. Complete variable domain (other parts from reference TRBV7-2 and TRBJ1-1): GAGVSQSPSNKVTEKGKDVELRCDPISGHTALYWYRQSLGQGLEFLIYFQGNSAPDKSGLPSDRFSAERTGGSVSTLTIQRTQQEDSAVYLCASSLAGDSLEAFFGQGTRLTVV.

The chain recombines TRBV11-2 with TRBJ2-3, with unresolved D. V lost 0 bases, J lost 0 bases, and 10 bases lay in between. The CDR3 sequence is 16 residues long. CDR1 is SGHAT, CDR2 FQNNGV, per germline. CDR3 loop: CASSLEARFSTDTQYF. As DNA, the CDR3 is TGTGCCAGCAGCTTAGAGGCGCGGTTTAGCACAGATACGCAGTATTTT.

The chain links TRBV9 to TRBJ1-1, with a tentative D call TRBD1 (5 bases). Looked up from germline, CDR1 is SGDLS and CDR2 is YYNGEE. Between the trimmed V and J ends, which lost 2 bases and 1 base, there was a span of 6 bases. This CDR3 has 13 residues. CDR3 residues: CASSVDRNTEAFF. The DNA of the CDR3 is TGTGCCAGCAGCGTCGACAGGAACACTGAAGCTTTCTTT. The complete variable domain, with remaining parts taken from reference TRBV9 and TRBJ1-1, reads DSGVTQTPKHLITATGQRVTLRCSPRSGDLSVYWYQQSLDQGLQFLIQYYNGEERAKGNILERFSAQQFPDLHSELNLSSLELGDSALYFCASSVDRNTEAFFGQGTRLTVV.

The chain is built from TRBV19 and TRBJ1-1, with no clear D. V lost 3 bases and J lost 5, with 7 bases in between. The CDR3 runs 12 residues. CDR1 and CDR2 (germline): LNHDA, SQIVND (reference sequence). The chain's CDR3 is CASSMGRTEAFF. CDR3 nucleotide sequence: TGTGCCAGTAGTATGGGTCGGACTGAAGCTTTCTTT. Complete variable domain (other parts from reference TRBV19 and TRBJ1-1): DGGITQSPKYLFRKEGQNVTLSCEQNLNHDAMYWYRQDPGQGLRLIYYSQIVNDFQKGDIAEGYSVSREKKESFPLTVTSAQKNPTAFYLCASSMGRTEAFFGQGTRLTVV.

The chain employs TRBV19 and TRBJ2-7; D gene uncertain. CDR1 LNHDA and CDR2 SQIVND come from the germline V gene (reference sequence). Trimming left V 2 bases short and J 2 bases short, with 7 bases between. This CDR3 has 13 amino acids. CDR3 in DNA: TGTGCCAGTAGTATAAGCGCGACCTACGAGCAGTACTTC. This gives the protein CASSISATYEQYF.

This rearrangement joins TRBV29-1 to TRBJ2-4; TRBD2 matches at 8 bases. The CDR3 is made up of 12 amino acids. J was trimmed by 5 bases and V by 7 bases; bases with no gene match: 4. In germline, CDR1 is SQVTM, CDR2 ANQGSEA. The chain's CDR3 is CSAQTSENIQYF. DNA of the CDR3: TGCAGCGCCCAGACTAGCGAAAACATTCAGTACTTC.

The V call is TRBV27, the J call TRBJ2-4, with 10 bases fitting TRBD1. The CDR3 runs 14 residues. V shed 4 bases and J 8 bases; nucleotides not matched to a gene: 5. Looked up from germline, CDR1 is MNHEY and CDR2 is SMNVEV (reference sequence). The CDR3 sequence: CASSSETGGHIQYF. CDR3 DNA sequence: TGTGCCAGCAGTTCCGAGACAGGGGGCCACATTCAGTACTTC.

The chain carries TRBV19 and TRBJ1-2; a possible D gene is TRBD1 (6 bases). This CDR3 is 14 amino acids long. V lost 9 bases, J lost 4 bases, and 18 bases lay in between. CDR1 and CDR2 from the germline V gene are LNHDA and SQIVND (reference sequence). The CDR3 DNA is TGTGCCAGCAGCCTCGGGGGGCAAGCCTATGGCTACACCTTC. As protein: CASSLGGQAYGYTF.

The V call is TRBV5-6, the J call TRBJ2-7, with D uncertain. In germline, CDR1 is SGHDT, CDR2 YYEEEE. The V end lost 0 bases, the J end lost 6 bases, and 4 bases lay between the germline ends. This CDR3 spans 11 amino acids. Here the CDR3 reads CASSLASEQYF. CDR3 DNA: TGTGCCAGCAGCTTGGCTAGCGAGCAGTACTTC.